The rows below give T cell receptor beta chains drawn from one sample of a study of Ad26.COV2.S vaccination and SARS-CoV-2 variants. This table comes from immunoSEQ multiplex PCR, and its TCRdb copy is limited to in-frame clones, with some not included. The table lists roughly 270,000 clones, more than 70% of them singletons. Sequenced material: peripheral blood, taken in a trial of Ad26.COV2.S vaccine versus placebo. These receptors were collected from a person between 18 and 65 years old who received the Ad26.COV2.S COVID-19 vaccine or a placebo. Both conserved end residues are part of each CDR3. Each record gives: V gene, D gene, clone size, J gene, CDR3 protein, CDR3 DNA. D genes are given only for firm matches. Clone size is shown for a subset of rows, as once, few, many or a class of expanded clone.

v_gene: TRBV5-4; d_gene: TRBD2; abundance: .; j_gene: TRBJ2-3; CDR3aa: CASSIGGTSGRTDTQYF; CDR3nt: TGTGCCAGCAGCATTGGCGGGACTAGCGGCCGCACAGATACGCAGTATTTT
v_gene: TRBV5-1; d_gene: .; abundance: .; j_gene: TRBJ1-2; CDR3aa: CASSLGLPRGYTF; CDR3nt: TGCGCCAGCAGCTTGGGGCTACCACGGGGCTACACCTTC
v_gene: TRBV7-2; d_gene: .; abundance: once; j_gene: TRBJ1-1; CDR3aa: CASSLVVKGALF; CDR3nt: TGTGCCAGCAGCTTAGTGGTAAAGGGAGCGCTCTTT
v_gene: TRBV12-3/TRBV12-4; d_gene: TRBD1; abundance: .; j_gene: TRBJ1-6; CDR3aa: CASSRIQGVPLHF; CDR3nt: TGTGCCAGCAGCCGTATTCAGGGGGTACCCCTCCACTTT
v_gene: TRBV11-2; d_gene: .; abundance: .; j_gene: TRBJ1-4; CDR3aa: CASRDGGRGEKLFF; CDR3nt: TGTGCCAGCCGCGACGGGGGGCGTGGGGAAAAACTGTTTTTT
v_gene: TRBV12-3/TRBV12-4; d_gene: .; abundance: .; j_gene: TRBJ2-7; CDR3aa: CASSLSWEQYF; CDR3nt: TGTGCCAGCAGTTTATCATGGGAGCAGTACTTC
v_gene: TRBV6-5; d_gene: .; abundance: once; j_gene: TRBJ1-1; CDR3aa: CASSWTANTEAFF; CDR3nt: TGTGCCAGCAGCTGGACAGCGAACACTGAAGCTTTCTTT
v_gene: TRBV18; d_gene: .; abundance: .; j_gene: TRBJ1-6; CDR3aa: CASSPALGVPGSPLHF; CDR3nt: TGTGCCAGCTCACCCGCTTTAGGGGTTCCAGGTTCACCCCTCCACTTT
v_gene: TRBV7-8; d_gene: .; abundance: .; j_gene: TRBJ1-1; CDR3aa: CASGFKGRMNTEAFF; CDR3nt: TGTGCCAGCGGATTCAAGGGGAGAATGAACACTGAAGCTTTCTTT
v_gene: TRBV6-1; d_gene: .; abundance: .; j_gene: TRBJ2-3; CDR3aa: CASSHRDSGNTQYF; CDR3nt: TGTGCCAGCAGTCACCGGGACAGCGGGAATACGCAGTATTTT
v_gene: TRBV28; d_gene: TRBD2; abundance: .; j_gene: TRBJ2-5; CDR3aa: CASKLAGGRQETQYF; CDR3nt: TGTGCCAGCAAACTAGCGGGGGGCCGACAAGAGACCCAGTACTTC
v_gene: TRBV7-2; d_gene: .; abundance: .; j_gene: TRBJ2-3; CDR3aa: CASSLDYRRDTQYF; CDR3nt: TGTGCCAGCAGCTTAGATTACCGCCGGGATACGCAGTATTTT
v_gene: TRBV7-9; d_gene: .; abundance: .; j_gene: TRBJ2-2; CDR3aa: CASSPWGPGPTGELFF; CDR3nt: TGTGCCAGCAGCCCATGGGGTCCGGGGCCCACCGGGGAGCTGTTTTTT
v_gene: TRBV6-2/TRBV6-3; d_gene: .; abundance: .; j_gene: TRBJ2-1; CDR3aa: CASSSPGTAREQFF; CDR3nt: TGTGCCAGCAGTAGCCCAGGGACGGCCAGGGAGCAGTTCTTC
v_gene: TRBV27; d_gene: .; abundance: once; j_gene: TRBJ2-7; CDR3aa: CASRRRRGDFSYEQYF; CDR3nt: TGTGCCAGCAGGCGGCGTAGGGGGGACTTCTCCTACGAGCAGTACTTC
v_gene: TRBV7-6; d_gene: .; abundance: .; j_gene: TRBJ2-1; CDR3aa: CASSPGGLSNEQFF; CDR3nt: TGTGCCAGCAGCCCCGGGGGTTTGAGCAATGAGCAGTTCTTC
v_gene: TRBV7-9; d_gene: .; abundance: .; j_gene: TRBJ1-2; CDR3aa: CASSRDGNNYGYTF; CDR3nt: TGTGCCAGCAGCCGGGACGGAAATAACTATGGCTACACCTTC
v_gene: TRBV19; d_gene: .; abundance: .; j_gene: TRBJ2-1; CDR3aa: CASRRNNEQFF; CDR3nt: TGTGCCAGTAGGCGGAACAATGAGCAGTTCTTC
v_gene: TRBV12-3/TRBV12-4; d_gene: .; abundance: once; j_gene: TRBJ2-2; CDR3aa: CATGKINTGELFF; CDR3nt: TGTGCCACAGGCAAGATAAACACCGGGGAGCTGTTTTTT
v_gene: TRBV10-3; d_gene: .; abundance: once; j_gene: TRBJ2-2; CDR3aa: CAISDYLGRAPKHSTGELFF; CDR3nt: TGTGCCATCAGTGATTATTTGGGCAGGGCCCCGAAACATTCTACCGGGGAGCTGTTTTTT
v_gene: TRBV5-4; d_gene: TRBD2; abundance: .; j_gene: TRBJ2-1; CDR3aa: CASSPPAGGRINEQFF; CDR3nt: TGTGCCAGCAGCCCCCCAGCGGGGGGGCGTATAAATGAGCAGTTCTTC
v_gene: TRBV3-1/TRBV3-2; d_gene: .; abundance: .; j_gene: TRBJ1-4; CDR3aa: CASSQEVSLDEKLFF; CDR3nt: TGTGCCAGCAGCCAAGAGGTCAGCCTCGATGAAAAACTGTTTTTT
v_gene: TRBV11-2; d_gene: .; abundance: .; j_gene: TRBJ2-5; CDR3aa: CASSRDRTQETQYF; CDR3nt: TGTGCCAGCAGTAGGGATCGTACGCAAGAGACCCAGTACTTC
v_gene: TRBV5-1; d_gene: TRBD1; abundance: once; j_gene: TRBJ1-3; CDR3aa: CASSSAGTGAPSGNTIYF; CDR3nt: TGCGCCAGCAGCTCCGCCGGGACAGGGGCACCCTCTGGAAACACCATATATTTT
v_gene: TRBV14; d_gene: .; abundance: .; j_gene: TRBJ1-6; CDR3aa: CASSAGRGGSSYNSPLHF; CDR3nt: TGTGCCAGCAGCGCGGGTCGAGGGGGGAGCTCCTATAATTCACCCCTCCACTTT
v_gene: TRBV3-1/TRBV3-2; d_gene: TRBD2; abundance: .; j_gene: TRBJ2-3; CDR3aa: CASSLSWTSGNTDTQYF; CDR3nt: TGTGCCAGCAGCCTTTCGTGGACTAGCGGGAATACAGATACGCAGTATTTT
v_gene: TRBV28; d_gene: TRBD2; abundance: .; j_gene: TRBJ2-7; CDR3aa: CASSSRTSGRVEQYF; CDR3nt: TGTGCCAGCAGTTCCAGGACTAGCGGGAGGGTGGAGCAGTACTTC
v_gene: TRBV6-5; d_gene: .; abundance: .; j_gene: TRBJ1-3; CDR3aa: CASRPSLGNTIYF; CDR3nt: TGTGCCAGCAGGCCTAGCCTAGGGAACACCATATATTTT
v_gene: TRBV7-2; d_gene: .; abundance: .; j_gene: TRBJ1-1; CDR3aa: CASSSWGRTEAFF; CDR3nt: TGTGCCAGCAGTTCCTGGGGGCGCACTGAAGCTTTCTTT
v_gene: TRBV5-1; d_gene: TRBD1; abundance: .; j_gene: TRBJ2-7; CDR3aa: CASSAGQGVDEQYF; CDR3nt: TGCGCCAGCAGCGCCGGACAGGGGGTCGACGAGCAGTACTTC
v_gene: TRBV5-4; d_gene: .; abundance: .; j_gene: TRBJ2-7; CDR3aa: CASSLETAGSKYF; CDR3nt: TGTGCCAGCAGCTTGGAAACAGCGGGTTCGAAGTACTTC
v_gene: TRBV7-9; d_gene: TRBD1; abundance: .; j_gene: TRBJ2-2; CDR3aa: CASTRRGQKNTGELFF; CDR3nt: TGTGCCAGCACCCGAAGGGGACAGAAGAACACCGGGGAGCTGTTTTTT
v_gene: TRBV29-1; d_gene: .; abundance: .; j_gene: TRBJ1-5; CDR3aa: CSATRGVNQPQHF; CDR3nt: TGCAGCGCCACTAGGGGGGTGAATCAGCCCCAGCATTTT
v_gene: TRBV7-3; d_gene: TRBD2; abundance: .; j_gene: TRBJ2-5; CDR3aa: CASSLGTSGQETQYF; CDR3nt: TGTGCCAGCAGCCTGGGGACTAGCGGACAAGAGACCCAGTACTTC
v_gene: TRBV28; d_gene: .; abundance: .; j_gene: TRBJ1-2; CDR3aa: CASSPGTVANYGYTF; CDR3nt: TGTGCCAGCAGTCCGGGGACGGTAGCTAACTATGGCTACACCTTC
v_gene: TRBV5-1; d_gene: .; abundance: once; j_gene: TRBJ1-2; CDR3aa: CASSPRADINYGYTF; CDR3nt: TGCGCCAGCAGCCCAAGGGCAGACATAAACTATGGCTACACCTTC
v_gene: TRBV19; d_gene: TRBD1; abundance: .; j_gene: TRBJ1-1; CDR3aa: CASSASGGRAEAFF; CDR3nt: TGTGCCAGTAGTGCTTCAGGGGGTAGGGCTGAAGCTTTCTTT
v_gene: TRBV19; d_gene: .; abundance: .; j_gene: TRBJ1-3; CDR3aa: CASSRTSADTIYF; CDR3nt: TGTGCCAGTAGTCGGACCTCGGCGGACACCATATATTTT
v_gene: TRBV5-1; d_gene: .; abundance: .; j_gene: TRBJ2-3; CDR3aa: CASSLEDQGTQYF; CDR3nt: TGCGCCAGCAGCTTGGAGGACCAGGGTACGCAGTATTTT
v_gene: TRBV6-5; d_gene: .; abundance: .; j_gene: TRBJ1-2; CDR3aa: CASSSGGNYGYTF; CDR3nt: TGTGCCAGCAGCTCTGGGGGTAACTATGGCTACACCTTC
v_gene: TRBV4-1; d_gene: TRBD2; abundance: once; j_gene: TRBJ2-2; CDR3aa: CASSPYRTSGVTGELFF; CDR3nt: TGCGCCAGCAGCCCCTATAGGACTAGCGGGGTCACCGGGGAGCTGTTTTTT
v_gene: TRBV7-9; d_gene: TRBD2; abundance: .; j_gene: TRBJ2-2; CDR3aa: CASSPSSGGPLTGELFF; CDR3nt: TGTGCCAGCAGCCCCTCTAGCGGGGGACCTCTCACCGGGGAGCTGTTTTTT
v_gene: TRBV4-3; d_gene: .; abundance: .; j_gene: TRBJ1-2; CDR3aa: CASSQSGESYGYTF; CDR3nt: TGCGCCAGCAGCCAGTCAGGGGAATCATATGGCTACACCTTC
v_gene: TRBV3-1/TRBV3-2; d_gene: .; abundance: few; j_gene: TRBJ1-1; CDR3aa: CASSQELRTEAFF; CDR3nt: TGTGCCAGCAGCCAAGAACTGAGGACTGAAGCTTTCTTT
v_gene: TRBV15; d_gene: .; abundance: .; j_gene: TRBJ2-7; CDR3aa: CATSRGTPVSYEQYF; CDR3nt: TGTGCCACCAGCAGAGGAACGCCCGTGTCCTACGAGCAGTACTTC
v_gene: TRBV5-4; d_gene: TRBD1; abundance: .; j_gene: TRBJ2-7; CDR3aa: CASSRQGSDEQYF; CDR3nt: TGTGCCAGCAGCCGACAGGGTAGCGACGAGCAGTACTTC
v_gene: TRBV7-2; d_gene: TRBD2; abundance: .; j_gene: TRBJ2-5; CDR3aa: CASSTGGAGETQYF; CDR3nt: TGTGCCAGCAGCACGGGGGGGGCCGGGGAGACCCAGTACTTC
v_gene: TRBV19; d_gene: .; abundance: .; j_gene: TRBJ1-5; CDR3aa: CASKAEAMISNQPQHF; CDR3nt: TGTGCCAGTAAGGCAGAGGCCATGATAAGCAATCAGCCCCAGCATTTT
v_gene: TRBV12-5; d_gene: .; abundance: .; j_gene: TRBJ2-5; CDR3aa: CASGLVLSLSGETQYF; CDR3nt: TGTGCTAGTGGTTTGGTCTTGAGCCTATCTGGAGAGACCCAGTACTTC
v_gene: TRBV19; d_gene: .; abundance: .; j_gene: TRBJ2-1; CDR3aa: CASKTTGLYNEQFF; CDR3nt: TGTGCCAGTAAAACGACGGGGTTGTACAATGAGCAGTTCTTC
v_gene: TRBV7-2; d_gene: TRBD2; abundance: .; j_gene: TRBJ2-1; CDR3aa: CASSLIAGGLRNEQFF; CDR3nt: TGTGCCAGCAGCCTTATAGCGGGGGGGCTACGCAATGAGCAGTTCTTC
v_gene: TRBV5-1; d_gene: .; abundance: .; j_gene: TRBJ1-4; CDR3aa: CASTNSPGSNEKLFF; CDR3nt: TGCGCCAGCACCAACTCCCCAGGTTCCAATGAAAAACTGTTTTTT
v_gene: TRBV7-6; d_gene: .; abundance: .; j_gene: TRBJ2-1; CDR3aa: CASSIRGVYNEQFF; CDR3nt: TGTGCCAGCAGCATACGAGGTGTCTACAATGAGCAGTTCTTC